What follows are 25 T cell receptor beta chains derived from one specimen sequenced in a study of identical twins' blood T cells. TCRdb reprocessed the 5' RACE reads with MiXCR, giving one entry per CDR3 protein. The repertoire holds about 370,000 distinct CDR3 sequences, with 25% to 35% as singletons. The source material was PBMCs. The origin of the receptors is a woman aged 18-55 years in good health.

As to this clonotype: An end of the junction differs from the germline gene, which may be a read error. This sequence joins TRBV5-1 and TRBJ2-3, with D unclear. In germline, CDR1 is SGHRS, CDR2 YFSETQ. This CDR3 contains 14 residues. CDR3 loop: CASSLTVSTDTQYF. CDR3 DNA sequence: TGCGCCAGTAGCTTAACAGTTAGCACAGATACGCAGTATTTT. The full variable domain, its missing parts supplied by reference TRBV5-1 and TRBJ2-3, is KAGVTQTPRYLIKTRGQQVTLSCSPISGHRSVSWYQQTPGQGLQFLFEYFSETQRNKGNFPGRFSGRQFSNSRSEMNVSTLELGDSALYLCASSLTVSTDTQYFGPGTRLTVL.

The chain uses TRBV29-1 and TRBJ1-2, with D perhaps TRBD1 (6 bases). The CDR3 loop spans 10 amino acids. CDR1 SQVTM and CDR2 ANQGSEA come from the germline V gene. The ends were cut back, 6 bases at V and 8 bases at J, with 10 bases in the middle. The DNA for the CDR3 is TGCAGCGTGCAGGGGACCGGCTACACCTTC. Its protein is CSVQGTGYTF. Based on the CDR3 plus reference TRBV29-1 and TRBJ1-2, the full variable domain is SAVISQKPSRDICQRGTSLTIQCQVDSQVTMMFWYRQQPGQSLTLIATANQGSEATYESGFVIDKFPISRPNLTFSTLTVSNMSPEDSSIYLCSVQGTGYTFGSGTRLTVV.

In regard to this clonotype: Germline and junction disagree at one end, which may indicate a read error. The J gene is TRBJ1-5, the V gene TRBV12-3 or TRBV12-4; TRBD1 might be the D (6 bases). The CDR3 consists of 16 residues. CDR3 loop: CASSLGGPHSNRPQHF. CDR3 DNA sequence: TGTGCCAGCAGTTTGGGGGGCCCTCATAGCAATCGGCCCCAGCATTTT.

The rearrangement joins TRBV3-1 to TRBJ1-2; D is unresolved. The germline V gene has CDR1 LGHDT and CDR2 YNNKEL (reference sequence). The germline V and J ends were trimmed by 5 bases and 1 base, with 8 bases remaining between them. This CDR3 comprises 13 residues. The CDR3 sequence: CASSGGYNYGYTF. CDR3 nucleotides: TGTGCCAGCAGCGGCGGGTATAACTATGGCTACACCTTC.

V is TRBV5-1 and J is TRBJ1-5, with D possibly being TRBD1 (5 bases). CDR3 length equals 14 residues. With 2 bases removed from V and 6 bases from J, the gap between germline ends came to 12 bases. CDR1 is SGHRS and CDR2 is YFSETQ in the germline V gene. The CDR3 coding sequence is TGCGCCAGCAGCTTAATGACAGTCGGTCAGCCCCAGCATTTT. Translating gives CASSLMTVGQPQHF.

About this clonotype itself: One junction end does not reproduce the germline sequence, and a read error may be involved. The J gene is TRBJ2-3, the V gene TRBV6-4; 9 nucleotides align to TRBD2. This CDR3 is built from 15 residues. Germline CDR1 and CDR2: MRHNA and SNTAGT. The chain's CDR3 is CASSDSASGADTQCF. The DNA of the CDR3 is TGCGCCAGCAGTGACTCTGCTAGCGGGGCAGATACGCAGTGTTTT.

This clonotype was observed a handful of times. The chain links TRBV12-3 or TRBV12-4 to TRBJ2-1; weak D call: TRBD1 (7 bases). The CDR3 consists of 13 residues. V lost 10 bases to trimming and J lost 0 bases, with 10 bases between them. This chain's CDR3 is CATGGSSYNEQFF. DNA of the CDR3: TGTGCCACAGGGGGGAGCTCCTACAATGAGCAGTTCTTC.

This clonotype was observed a few times. The J gene is TRBJ2-1, the V gene TRBV7-2, with D maybe TRBD2 (7 bases). Germline V gives CDR1 SGHTA, CDR2 FQGNSA. The CDR3 is 19 residues long. The V and J ends lost 4 bases and 6 bases respectively, with 28 bases between them. The DNA of the CDR3 is TGTGCCAGCAGCTCTCTGAGGGGGGGGGTGTTTTTTTCCCTCAATGAGCAGTTCTTC. As protein: CASSSLRGGVFFSLNEQFF. The full variable domain, with the rest looked up from reference TRBV7-2 and TRBJ2-1, is GAGVSQSPSNKVTEKGKDVELRCDPISGHTALYWYRQSLGQGLEFLIYFQGNSAPDKSGLPSDRFSAERTGGSVSTLTIQRTQQEDSAVYLCASSSLRGGVFFSLNEQFFGPGTRLTVL.

This clonotype was seen a few times. V is TRBV13 and J is TRBJ2-1; TRBD2 matches 14 bases. The V segment lost 3 bases and the J segment 9 bases; nucleotides outside the gene matches: 7. This CDR3 is 16 amino acids long. CDR1 is PRHDT, CDR2 FYEKMQ, per germline (reference sequence). CDR3 coding DNA: TGTGCCAGCAGCTTCGGGACTAGCGGGAGAATTGGTGAGCAGTTCTTC. The encoded protein is CASSFGTSGRIGEQFF.

This clonotype was counted between two and nine times. The V gene is TRBV2, the J gene TRBJ2-3; D is tentatively TRBD1 or TRBD2 (6 bases each). Germline V gene sequence: CDR1 SNHLY, CDR2 FYNNEI. The V end lost 4 bases, the J end lost 2 bases, and 13 bases lay between the germline ends. The CDR3 covers 15 residues. CDR3 in DNA: TGTGCCAGCAGTGTCCAACGGGGGCACACAGATACGCAGTATTTT. Encoded protein: CASSVQRGHTDTQYF. Together with reference TRBV2 and TRBJ2-3, the CDR3 gives the full variable domain: EPEVTQTPSHQVTQMGQEVILRCVPISNHLYFYWYRQILGQKVEFLVSFYNNEISEKSEIFDDQFSVERPDGSNFTLKIRSTKLEDSAMYFCASSVQRGHTDTQYFGPGTRLTVL.

This clonotype has a handful of counts. This CDR3 is CASRGEGLFF. DNA for the CDR3: TGTGCCAGCAGGGGGGAGGGGCTGTTTTTT. The chain carries TRBV2 and TRBJ2-2; 7 bases are shared with TRBD2. Germline CDR1 and CDR2: SNHLY and FYNNEI. CDR3 length: 10 residues. V trimming: 6 bases; J trimming: 13 bases; junction bases outside the gene matches: 2.

About this clonotype itself: A much larger clone lies a single base off, so this may be a read error. The V and J genes are TRBV5-4 and TRBJ1-1; 8 nucleotides align to TRBD1. This CDR3 spans 13 amino acids. V was clipped by 4 bases and J by 3 bases; unmatched bases: 2. Germline CDR1 is SGHNT and CDR2 is YYREEE (reference sequence). The CDR3 here is CASSPQGDTEAFF. CDR3 in DNA: TGTGCCAGCAGCCCACAGGGGGACACTGAAGCTTTCTTT.

The rearrangement joins TRBV29-1 to TRBJ1-1; D is possibly TRBD1 (5 bases). Germline CDR1 reads SQVTM; CDR2 reads ANQGSEA. Trimming removed 7 bases from V and 2 bases from J, with 17 bases in between. The length of the CDR3 is 14 residues. The CDR3 spells CSARLGGVNTEAFF. CDR3 in DNA: TGCAGCGCCCGTTTGGGGGGGGTAAACACTGAAGCTTTCTTT.

For this clonotype: It may be a read error: a sequence one base away is much more abundant. V usage is TRBV14 and J usage is TRBJ1-1; D gene unclear. The CDR3 is 13 residues long. The germline V gene has CDR1 SGHDN and CDR2 FVKESK. V was pared by 0 bases and J by 8 bases, with 10 bases between. Here the CDR3 reads CASSQDWATEAFF. CDR3 nucleotides: TGTGCCAGCAGCCAAGATTGGGCGACGGAAGCTTTCTTT.

The V and J genes are TRBV20-1 and TRBJ1-5; D is undetermined. Trimming took off 6 bases at V and 2 bases at J, with 14 bases between the two ends. CDR3 size: 14 residues. Germline V gene data show CDR1 as DFQATT and CDR2 as SNEGSKA (reference sequence). CDR3: CSANQGWRNQPQHF. The CDR3 DNA sequence: TGCAGTGCAAATCAAGGGTGGCGCAATCAGCCCCAGCATTTT.

The table lists this clonotype with many counts. A junction boundary mismatches the germline segment, possibly from a read error. The chain links TRBV19 to TRBJ1-2; a weak D match, TRBD1 (5 bases). The CDR3 totals 13 residues. Looked up from germline, CDR1 is LNHDA and CDR2 is SQIVND (reference sequence). CDR3 amino acids: CASSSTGTHGWAF. CDR3 nucleotides: TGTGCCAGTAGTTCAACCGGGACTCATGGCTGGGCCTTC.

V gene TRBV4-3 combines with J gene TRBJ2-1; 8 nucleotides align to TRBD2. Trimming took 4 bases from V and 8 from J; bases not matched to a gene: 10. In germline, CDR1 is LGHNA, CDR2 YSLEER. The CDR3 totals 15 residues. The CDR3 DNA reads as TGCGCCAGCAGCCCGACCGGGACTAGGGCCTATGAGCAGTTCTTC. Protein product: CASSPTGTRAYEQFF.

Concerning this clonotype itself: At one boundary the junction diverges from the germline segment, which might be a read error. The chain employs TRBV27 and TRBJ2-5; a possible D gene is TRBD1 (6 bases). Germline V gives CDR1 MNHEY, CDR2 SMNVEV (reference sequence). The CDR3 runs to 16 residues. CDR3 amino acids: CASSSYTGIQQETLYF. The DNA for the CDR3 is TGTGCCAGCAGTTCGTACACAGGGATTCAACAAGAGACCCTGTACTTC.

This clonotype showed up many times. The chain carries TRBV12-3 or TRBV12-4 and TRBJ1-1; tentative D call: TRBD1 (5 bases). V was pared by 3 bases and J by 10 bases, with 9 bases between. The CDR3 totals 11 residues. This chain's CDR3 is CASSLGQTAFF. The CDR3 nucleotides are TGTGCCAGCAGTTTGGGGCAGACAGCTTTCTTT.

This clonotype was observed many times. CDR3 loop: CASSGSASSYNEQFF. The CDR3 region has the DNA TGTGCCAGCAGCGGCTCCGCCAGCTCCTACAATGAGCAGTTCTTC. The chain couples TRBV7-9 to TRBJ2-1; no reliable D call. The CDR3 covers 15 residues. Germline lookup yields CDR1 SEHNR and CDR2 FQNEAQ (reference sequence). V lost 5 bases to trimming and J lost 0 bases, with 11 bases between them.

Only a few counts were recorded for this clonotype. The chain employs TRBV25-1 and TRBJ2-2; 14 positions agree with TRBD2. The trim removed 4 bases at V and 0 bases at J, leaving 13 bases unmatched. The CDR3 totals 21 residues. CDR1 is MGHDK and CDR2 is SYGVNS in the germline V gene. The CDR3 sequence is CASSVSWGLAGALPNTGELFF. CDR3 in DNA: TGTGCCAGCAGTGTTTCTTGGGGACTAGCGGGAGCCCTCCCGAACACCGGGGAGCTGTTTTTT.

This clonotype appeared a few times. The genes are TRBV6-5 and TRBJ1-4; weak D call: TRBD1 (5 bases). The CDR3 contains 14 residues. CDR1 is MNHEY, CDR2 SVGAGI, per germline. With 0 bases removed from V and 10 bases from J, the gap between germline ends came to 12 bases. The CDR3 region is CASSYSQGSGKLFF. The CDR3, as DNA: TGTGCCAGCAGTTACTCGCAGGGTTCGGGAAAACTGTTTTTT.

The chain links TRBV6-2 or TRBV6-3 to TRBJ2-5; the match to TRBD1 covers 9 bases. The germline CDR1 and CDR2 sequences are MNHEY and SVGEGT. The CDR3 extends over 13 amino acids. Trimming removed 4 bases from V and 5 bases from J; junction bases left unmatched: 2. DNA for the CDR3: TGTGCCAGCAGTTGGACAGGGGCGGAGACCCAGTACTTC. Amino acids: CASSWTGAETQYF.

The chain has TRBV7-9 and TRBJ2-7; tentative D call: TRBD1 (6 bases). This CDR3 region has 14 residues. V gave up 4 bases and J gave up 3 bases, with 13 bases separating them. The germline gives CDR1 SEHNR, CDR2 FQNEAQ (reference sequence). The CDR3 protein is CASSSTRQDYEQYF. The CDR3 region has the DNA TGTGCCAGCAGCTCTACCCGACAGGACTACGAGCAGTACTTC.

This chain connects TRBV11-1 to TRBJ2-5; 7 bases match TRBD2. Germline V CDR1 and CDR2: SGHAT, FQDESV (reference sequence). The trim removed 5 bases at V and 3 bases at J, leaving 12 bases unmatched. This CDR3 has 16 residues. CDR3 sequence: CASSKAGIQKKETQYF. CDR3 bases: TGTGCCAGCAGCAAAGCGGGGATTCAGAAAAAAGAGACCCAGTACTTC.